The 4 T cell receptor beta chains below all came from one sample that was sequenced in a study of PD-1 blockade in mismatch repair-deficient tumors. Here immunoSEQ multiplex PCR was the method, and the copy in TCRdb shows in-frame clones only, minus some. This table has 40,000 to 60,000 clones, approximately 78% appearing once. Sequenced material: peripheral blood, taken 4 weeks after starting pembrolizumab. These receptor sequences come from an adult with mismatch repair-deficient cancer.

This chain uses TRBV11-3 with TRBJ2-3; 8 bases agree with TRBD2. J lost 4 bases, V lost 6 bases, and 9 bases had no gene match. CDR1 SGHNT and CDR2 YENEEA come from the germline V gene. The CDR3 sequence is 15 residues long. The CDR3 coding sequence is TGTGCCAGCAGTCGAAGCGGGGGATCCCCAGATACGCAGTATTTT. Its translation is CASSRSGGSPDTQYF.

The V call is TRBV27, the J call TRBJ2-7; TRBD1 matches 10 bases. The CDR3 extends over 14 amino acids. The germline V gene encodes CDR1 MNHEY and CDR2 SMNVEV (reference sequence). The trim removed 5 bases at V and 4 bases at J, leaving 5 bases unmatched. Written as DNA, the CDR3 is TGTGCCAGCAGTGTCGGGACAGGGGTTTACGAGCAGTACTTC. This sequence encodes CASSVGTGVYEQYF.

DNA of the CDR3: TGTGCCAGCAGCTTTAGGGCAGGGTCGAACTATGGCTACACCTTC. Amino acids: CASSFRAGSNYGYTF. The rearrangement links TRBV5-4 to TRBJ1-2; D might be TRBD1 (5 bases). Trimming left V 2 bases short and J 2 bases short, with 13 bases between. Germline CDR1 and CDR2: SGHNT and YYREEE (reference sequence). The CDR3 consists of 15 residues. Based on the CDR3 plus reference TRBV5-4 and TRBJ1-2, the full variable domain is ETGVTQSPTHLIKTRGQQVTLRCSSQSGHNTVSWYQQALGQGPQFIFQYYREEENGRGNFPPRFSGLQFPNYSSELNVNALELDDSALYLCASSFRAGSNYGYTFGSGTRLTVV.

The chain employs TRBV6-1 and TRBJ2-1; D not resolved. Germline V gives CDR1 MNHNS, CDR2 SASEGT. V lost 8 bases and J 6 bases, leaving 17 bases between the germline ends. The CDR3 covers 14 residues. CDR3 amino acids: CASYERLGFNEQFF. The CDR3 nucleotides read TGTGCCAGCTATGAACGCCTGGGTTTCAATGAGCAGTTCTTC.